This TCR beta chain was documented in a study of a mutant IDH1 vaccine in newly diagnosed glioma. About the research overall: Treated patients showed a male proportion of approximately 62%, a female proportion of 37.5%, and a mean age of 40.4 years. Antecedent treatment encompassed radiotherapy, temozolomide, or their combination; the majority received both.

Time point in this sample: baseline, week 1 (first vaccination visit). Treatment given: pre-vaccination baseline after standard-of-care therapy. There were new WHO grade 3 or 4 astrocytomas in the donors, and these were IDH1-mutant and ATRX-lost. V lost 3 bases to trimming and J lost 9 bases; unmatched junction nucleotides: 4. The CDR3 extends over 13 amino acids. Germline CDR1 SEHNR, CDR2 FQNEAQ (reference sequence). Sequencing used immunoSEQ multiplex PCR; TCRdb keeps in-frame clones, though not all of them. Of approximately 92,000 clones in the sample, 80% were seen once. The chain couples TRBV7-9 to TRBJ2-1; 8 bases match TRBD2. The sequence was collected from a man aged 35 to 55 with glioma. Sequenced material: PBMCs, taken from a glioma patient treated with radiotherapy, temozolomide or both. The CDR3 DNA sequence: TGTGCCAGCAGCTTGGTGAGCGGGAGTGAGCAGTTCTTC. This translates into CASSLVSGSEQFF.